This T cell receptor beta chain was captured in a study of blood T cell repertoires in COVID-19. About the study: Researchers got acute and convalescent COVID-19 samples from the United States, Italy and Spain.

Assay used: immunoSEQ multiplex PCR; TCRdb lists only in-frame clones, some missing. This table holds over 250,000 clones, roughly nine tenths found once. V dropped 2 bases and J dropped 4; count of bases not matched to a gene: 6. CDR3 length: 16 residues. CDR1 is SGHTA, CDR2 FQGNSA, per germline. In its sample, this clone was seen once. The specimen sequenced was PBMCs or T cells enriched from blood (not recorded which). The V gene is TRBV7-2, the J gene TRBJ1-5; 9 bases agree with TRBD1. This TCR derives from a man between 60 and 75 years old who had recovered from COVID-19. CDR3 in amino acids: CASSLFGQGINQPQHF. The CDR3 DNA is TGTGCCAGCAGCTTATTCGGACAGGGGATAAATCAGCCCCAGCATTTT. The full variable domain, in which reference TRBV7-2 and TRBJ1-5 provide the parts outside the CDR3, is GAGVSQSPSNKVTEKGKDVELRCDPISGHTALYWYRQSLGQGLEFLIYFQGNSAPDKSGLPSDRFSAERTGGSVSTLTIQRTQQEDSAVYLCASSLFGQGINQPQHFGDGTRLSIL.